This T cell receptor (beta chain) was observed in a study of blood T cell repertoires in COVID-19. Data came from immunoSEQ multiplex PCR; TCRdb stores just in-frame clones and leaves some out. The sample has 250,000 or so clones, approximately 89% seen once. The age range of participants was 18 to 89 years, with residence in about 25 US areas. This clone was found once. The V gene's germline CDR1 is LNHDA and CDR2 SQIVND (reference sequence). CDR3 length: 14 amino acids. V gave up 4 bases and J gave up 4 bases, with 13 bases separating them. This chain joins TRBV19 and TRBJ1-2; D not resolved. Sequencing used PBMCs or T cells enriched from blood (not recorded which). The sequence derives from a woman aged 18 to 35 who had recovered from COVID-19. CDR3 residues: CASSTPGFRYGYTF. For the CDR3, the DNA is TGTGCCAGTAGTACTCCAGGCTTTCGCTATGGCTACACCTTC.